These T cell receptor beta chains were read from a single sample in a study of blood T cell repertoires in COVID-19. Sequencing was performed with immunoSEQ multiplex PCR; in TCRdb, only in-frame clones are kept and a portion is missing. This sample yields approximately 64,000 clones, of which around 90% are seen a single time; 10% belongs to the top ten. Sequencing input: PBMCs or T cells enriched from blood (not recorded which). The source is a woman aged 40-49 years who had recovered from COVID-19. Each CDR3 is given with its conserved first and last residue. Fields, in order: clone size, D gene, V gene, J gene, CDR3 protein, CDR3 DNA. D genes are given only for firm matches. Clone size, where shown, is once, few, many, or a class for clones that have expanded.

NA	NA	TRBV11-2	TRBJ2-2	CASSSGPSGELFF	TGTGCCAGCAGCTCAGGTCCTTCCGGGGAGCTGTTTTTT
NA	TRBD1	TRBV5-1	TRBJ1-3	CASSPVAGTGKNTIYF	TGCGCCAGCAGCCCAGTCGCTGGGACAGGCAAAAACACCATATATTTT
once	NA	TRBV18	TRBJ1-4	CASSPGVATNEKLFF	TGTGCCAGCTCACCGGGAGTAGCAACTAATGAAAAACTGTTTTTT
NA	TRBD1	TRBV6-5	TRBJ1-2	CASSYTGGSSYGYTF	TGTGCCAGCAGTTATACAGGGGGCAGTAGCTATGGCTACACCTTC
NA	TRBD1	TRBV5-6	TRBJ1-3	CASSLFSLGQVHF	TGTGCCAGCAGCCTCTTTTCCTTGGGACAGGTACATTTT
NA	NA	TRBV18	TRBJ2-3	CASSLTSKATSTDTQYF	TGTGCCAGCTCCCTCACCTCAAAAGCTACTAGCACAGATACGCAGTATTTT
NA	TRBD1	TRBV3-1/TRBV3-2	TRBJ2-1	CASSLGQGASDEQFF	TGTGCCAGCAGCCTAGGACAGGGGGCTAGCGATGAGCAGTTCTTC
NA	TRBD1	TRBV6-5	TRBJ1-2	CASIPDRGRNYGYTF	TGTGCCAGCATTCCAGACAGGGGACGGAACTATGGCTACACCTTC
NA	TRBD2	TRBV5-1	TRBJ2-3	CASFSGGVLTDTQYF	TGCGCCAGTTTTAGCGGGGGGGTGTTGACAGATACGCAGTATTTT
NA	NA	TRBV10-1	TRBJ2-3	CATKSTGYGDTQYF	TGCGCCACCAAATCGACAGGATACGGGGATACGCAGTATTTT
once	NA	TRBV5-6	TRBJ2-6	CASSPRQITGANVLTF	TGTGCCAGCAGCCCCAGACAGATTACTGGGGCCAACGTCCTGACTTTC
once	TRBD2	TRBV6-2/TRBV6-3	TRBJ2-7	CASSSPGLAGLLSYEQYF	TGTGCCAGCAGTTCGCCGGGACTAGCGGGGCTCCTCTCCTACGAGCAGTACTTC
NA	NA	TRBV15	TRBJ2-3	CATSREYRIGTDTQYF	TGTGCCACCAGCAGAGAGTACAGGATCGGCACAGATACGCAGTATTTT
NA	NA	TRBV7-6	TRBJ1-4	CASSLRVAGSGEKLFF	TGTGCCAGCAGCTTAAGGGTCGCGGGAAGTGGGGAAAAACTGTTTTTT
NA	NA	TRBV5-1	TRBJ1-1	CASQALNTEAFF	TGCGCCAGCCAGGCGCTGAACACTGAAGCTTTCTTT
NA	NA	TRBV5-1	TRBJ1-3	CASSLAGGMTGNTIYF	TGCGCCAGCAGCTTGGCGGGGGGTATGACTGGAAACACCATATATTTT
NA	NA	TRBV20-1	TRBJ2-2	CSASVVTTNTGELFF	TGCAGTGCTAGTGTAGTAACCACGAACACCGGGGAGCTGTTTTTT
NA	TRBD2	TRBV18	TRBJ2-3	CASSPRDSGEIDTQYF	TGTGCCAGCTCACCCCGAGATAGCGGGGAGATCGATACGCAGTATTTT
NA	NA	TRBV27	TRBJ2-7	CASSSFHGEQYF	TGTGCCAGCAGTTCGTTCCACGGCGAGCAGTACTTC
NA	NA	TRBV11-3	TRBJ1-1	CASGKTSTEAFF	TGTGCCAGCGGCAAGACAAGCACTGAAGCTTTCTTT
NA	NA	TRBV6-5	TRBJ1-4	CASSLEEGWEKLFF	TGTGCCAGCAGCCTCGAGGAGGGTTGGGAAAAACTGTTTTTT
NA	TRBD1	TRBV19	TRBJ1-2	CASDRVRSAGYTF	TGTGCCAGCGACAGGGTACGTTCTGCTGGCTACACCTTC
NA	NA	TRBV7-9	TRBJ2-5	CASSWGLAEETQYF	TGTGCCAGCAGCTGGGGACTGGCCGAAGAGACCCAGTACTTC
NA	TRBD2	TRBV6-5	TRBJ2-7	CASSSRLAGGHEQYF	TGTGCCAGCAGTTCACGACTAGCGGGGGGGCACGAGCAGTACTTC
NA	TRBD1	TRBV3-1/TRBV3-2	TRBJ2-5	CASSQGQLGTGPETQYF	TGTGCCAGCAGCCAAGGACAGCTGGGGACAGGGCCAGAGACCCAGTACTTC
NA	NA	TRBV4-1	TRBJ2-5	CASSQVQGWVETQYF	TGCGCCAGCAGCCAAGTTCAGGGGTGGGTCGAGACCCAGTACTTC
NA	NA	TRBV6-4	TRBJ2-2	CASSESGVSGELFF	TGTGCCAGCAGTGAATCAGGGGTGTCCGGGGAGCTGTTTTTT
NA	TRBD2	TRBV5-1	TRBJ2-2	CASSLTGGARNTGELFF	TGCGCCAGCAGCTTAACCGGGGGGGCACGGAACACCGGGGAGCTGTTTTTT
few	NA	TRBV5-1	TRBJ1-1	CASSFSSGSTEAFF	TGCGCCAGCAGCTTCTCGAGTGGTAGCACTGAAGCTTTCTTT
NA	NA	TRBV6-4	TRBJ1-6	CASSNRADNSPLHF	TGTGCCAGCAGTAACAGGGCCGACAATTCACCCCTCCACTTT
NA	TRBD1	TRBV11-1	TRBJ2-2	CASRRDSRGGELFF	TGTGCCAGCAGACGGGACAGCCGGGGCGGGGAGCTGTTTTTT
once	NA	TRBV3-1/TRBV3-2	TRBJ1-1	CASSTRGITEAFF	TGTGCCAGCAGCACCAGGGGAATCACTGAAGCTTTCTTT
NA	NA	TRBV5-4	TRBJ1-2	CASSFLYNYGYTF	TGTGCCAGCAGCTTCCTCTACAACTATGGCTACACCTTC
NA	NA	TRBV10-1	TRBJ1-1	CATPRDKLGEAFF	TGCGCCACCCCAAGGGACAAACTTGGTGAAGCTTTCTTT
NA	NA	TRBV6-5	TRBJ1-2	CASTLGGAGGYTF	TGTGCCAGTACCTTAGGGGGGGCGGGAGGCTACACCTTC
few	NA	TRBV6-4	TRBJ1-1	CASSVQENTEAFF	TGTGCCAGCAGTGTACAGGAGAACACTGAAGCTTTCTTT
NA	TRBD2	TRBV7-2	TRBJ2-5	CASSPQKRGLQETQYF	TGTGCCAGCAGCCCGCAGAAGCGGGGGCTCCAAGAGACCCAGTACTTC
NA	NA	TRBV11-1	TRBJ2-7	CASSLRIRGEQYF	TGTGCCAGCAGCTTAAGGATTCGAGGCGAGCAGTACTTC
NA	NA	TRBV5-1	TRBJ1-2	CASSLANRDGYTF	TGCGCCAGCAGCTTGGCGAACAGGGATGGCTACACCTTC
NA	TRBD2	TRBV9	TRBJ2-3	CASSVGRGGDTDTQYF	TGTGCCAGCAGCGTAGGAAGGGGAGGGGACACAGATACGCAGTATTTT
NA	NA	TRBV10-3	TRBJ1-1	CAIPTGETEAFF	TGTGCCATCCCGACAGGAGAGACTGAAGCTTTCTTT
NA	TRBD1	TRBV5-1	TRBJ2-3	CASSLEGTGDTDTQYF	TGCGCCAGCAGCTTGGAGGGGACAGGGGATACAGATACGCAGTATTTT
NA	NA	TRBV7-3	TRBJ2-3	CASSLSAVADTQYF	TGTGCCAGCAGCTTAAGTGCAGTCGCAGATACGCAGTATTTT
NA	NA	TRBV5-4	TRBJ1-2	CASSSSILRSERYGYTF	TGTGCCAGCAGCTCATCTATCCTCAGGTCGGAAAGGTATGGCTACACCTTC
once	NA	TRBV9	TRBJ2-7	CASSSRQSYEQYF	TGTGCCAGCAGCTCCCGTCAGTCGTACGAGCAGTACTTC
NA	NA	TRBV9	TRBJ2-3	CASSEATTSPTDTQYF	TGTGCCAGCAGCGAGGCGACGACTTCTCCCACAGATACGCAGTATTTT
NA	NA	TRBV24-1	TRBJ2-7	CATSDFITGDRAITYEQYF	TGTGCCACCAGTGATTTTATAACCGGTGACAGAGCAATTACCTACGAGCAGTACTTC
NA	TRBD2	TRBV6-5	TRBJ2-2	CASSLSSGGAGELFF	TGTGCCAGCAGTTTGAGTAGCGGGGGCGCCGGGGAGCTGTTTTTT
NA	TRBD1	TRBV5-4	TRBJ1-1	CASSRPGTGEAFF	TGTGCCAGCAGCCGTCCCGGGACAGGTGAAGCTTTCTTT
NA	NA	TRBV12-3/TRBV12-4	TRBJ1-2	CAISFGVGGYTF	TGTGCCATCTCCTTCGGGGTGGGGGGCTACACCTTC
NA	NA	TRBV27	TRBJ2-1	CASSNGDNEQFF	TGTGCCAGCAGTAACGGGGACAATGAGCAGTTCTTC
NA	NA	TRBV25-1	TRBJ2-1	CASSGIMTGGYNEQFF	TGTGCCAGCAGTGGAATCATGACAGGAGGATACAATGAGCAGTTCTTC
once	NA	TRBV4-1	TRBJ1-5	CASSQAGVNQPQHF	TGCGCCAGCAGCCAAGCAGGGGTCAATCAGCCCCAGCATTTT
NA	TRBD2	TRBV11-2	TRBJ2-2	CASSAPAGGQSGELFF	TGTGCCAGCAGTGCCCCAGCGGGGGGGCAGAGCGGGGAGCTGTTTTTT
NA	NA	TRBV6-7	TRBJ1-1	CASSYSGSRGGNTEAFF	TGTGCCAGCAGTTACTCGGGGAGTCGAGGGGGGAACACTGAAGCTTTCTTT
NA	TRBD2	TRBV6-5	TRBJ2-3	CASNPLAVSTDTQYF	TGTGCCAGCAACCCCCTAGCGGTTAGCACAGATACGCAGTATTTT
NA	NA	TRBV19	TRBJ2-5	CASSTMGGYQETQYF	TGTGCCAGTAGTACAATGGGGGGTTATCAAGAGACCCAGTACTTC
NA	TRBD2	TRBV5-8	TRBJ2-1	CASSLGLAGGPHEQFF	TGTGCCAGCAGCTTGGGACTAGCGGGGGGGCCTCATGAGCAGTTCTTC
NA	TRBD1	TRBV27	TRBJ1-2	CACPQGVYGYTF	TGTGCCTGCCCTCAGGGGGTCTATGGCTACACCTTC
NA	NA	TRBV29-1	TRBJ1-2	CSGEAGYGYTF	TGCAGCGGTGAAGCAGGCTATGGCTACACCTTC